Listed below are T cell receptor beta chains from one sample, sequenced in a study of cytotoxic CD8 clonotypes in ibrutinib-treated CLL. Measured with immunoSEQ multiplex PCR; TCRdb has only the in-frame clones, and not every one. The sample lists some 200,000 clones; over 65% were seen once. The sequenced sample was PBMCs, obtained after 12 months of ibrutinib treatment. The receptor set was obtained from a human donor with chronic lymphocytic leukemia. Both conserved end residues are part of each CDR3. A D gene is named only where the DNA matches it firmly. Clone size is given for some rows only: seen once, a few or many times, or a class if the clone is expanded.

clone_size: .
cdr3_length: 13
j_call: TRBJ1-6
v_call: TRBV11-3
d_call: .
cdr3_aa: CASSGGTNSPLHF
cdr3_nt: TGTGCCAGCAGCGGAGGGACAAATTCACCCCTCCACTTT

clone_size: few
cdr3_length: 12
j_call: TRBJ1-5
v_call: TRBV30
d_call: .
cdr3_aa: CAWKIGVGPQHF
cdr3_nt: TGTGCCTGGAAAATAGGCGTAGGGCCCCAGCATTTT

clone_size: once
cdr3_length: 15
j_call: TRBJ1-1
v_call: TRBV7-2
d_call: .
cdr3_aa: CASSLVRVVNTEAFF
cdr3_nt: TGTGCCAGCAGCTTAGTCAGAGTGGTGAACACTGAAGCTTTCTTT

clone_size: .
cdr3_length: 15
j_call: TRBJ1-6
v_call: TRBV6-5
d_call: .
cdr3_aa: CASTIRPGRNSPLHF
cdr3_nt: TGTGCCAGCACTATAAGGCCAGGGCGTAATTCACCCCTCCACTTT

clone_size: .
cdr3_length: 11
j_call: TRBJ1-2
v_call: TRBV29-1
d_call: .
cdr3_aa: CSVGTGYGYTF
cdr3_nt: TGCAGCGTTGGAACGGGCTATGGCTACACCTTC

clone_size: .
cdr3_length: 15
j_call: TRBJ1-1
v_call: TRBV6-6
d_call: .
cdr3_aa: CASSPPRAQNTEAFF
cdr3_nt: TGTGCCAGCAGCCCCCCTAGGGCCCAGAACACTGAAGCTTTCTTT

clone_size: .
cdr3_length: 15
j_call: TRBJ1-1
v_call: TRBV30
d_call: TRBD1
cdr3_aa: CAWHPGTGMNTEAFF
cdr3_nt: TGTGCCTGGCACCCCGGGACAGGAATGAACACTGAAGCTTTCTTT

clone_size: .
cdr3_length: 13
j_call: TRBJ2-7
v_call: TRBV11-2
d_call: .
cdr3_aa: CASSSQGTYEQYF
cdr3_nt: TGTGCCAGCAGCTCCCAAGGGACCTACGAGCAGTACTTC

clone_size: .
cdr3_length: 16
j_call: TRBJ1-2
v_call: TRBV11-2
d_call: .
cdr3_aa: CASPLGAQPPFYGYTF
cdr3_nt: TGTGCCAGCCCTCTAGGGGCACAGCCACCTTTCTATGGCTACACCTTC

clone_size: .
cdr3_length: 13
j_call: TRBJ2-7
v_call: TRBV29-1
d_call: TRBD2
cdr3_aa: CSVGLAGGYEQYF
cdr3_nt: TGCAGCGTTGGACTAGCGGGCGGCTACGAGCAGTACTTC

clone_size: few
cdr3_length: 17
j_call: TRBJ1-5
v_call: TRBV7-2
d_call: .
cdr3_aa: CASSLAFDLQSDQPQHF
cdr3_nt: TGTGCCAGCAGCTTAGCCTTCGATCTGCAATCGGATCAGCCCCAGCATTTT

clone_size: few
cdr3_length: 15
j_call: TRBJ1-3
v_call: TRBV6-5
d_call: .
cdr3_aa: CASSYDRGEVGTIYF
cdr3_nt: TGTGCCAGCAGTTACGATCGGGGCGAAGTCGGCACCATATATTTT

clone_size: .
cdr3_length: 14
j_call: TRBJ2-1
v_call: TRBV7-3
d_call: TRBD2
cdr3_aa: CASSLGLASNEQFF
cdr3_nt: TGTGCCAGCAGCTTGGGACTAGCTTCCAATGAGCAGTTCTTC

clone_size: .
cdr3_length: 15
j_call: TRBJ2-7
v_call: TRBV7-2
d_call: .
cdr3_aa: CASSSLGGSSYEQYF
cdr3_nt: TGTGCCAGCAGCAGTCTTGGGGGGAGCTCCTACGAGCAGTACTTC

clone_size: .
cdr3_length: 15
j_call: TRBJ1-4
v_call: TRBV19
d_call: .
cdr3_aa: CASNSGVSPNEKLFF
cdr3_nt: TGTGCCAGTAATAGTGGGGTCAGCCCTAATGAAAAACTGTTTTTT

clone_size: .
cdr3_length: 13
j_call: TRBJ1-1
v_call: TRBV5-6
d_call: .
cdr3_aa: CASRRTLNTEAFF
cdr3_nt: TGTGCCAGCAGACGGACATTGAACACTGAAGCTTTCTTT

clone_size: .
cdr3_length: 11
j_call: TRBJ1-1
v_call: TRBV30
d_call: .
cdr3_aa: CAWLRNTEAFF
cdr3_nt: TGTGCCTGGTTGAGGAACACTGAAGCTTTCTTT

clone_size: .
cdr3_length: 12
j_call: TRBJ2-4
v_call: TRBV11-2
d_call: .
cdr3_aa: CASSHYSAIQYF
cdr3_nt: TGTGCCAGCAGCCATTACAGTGCCATTCAGTACTTC

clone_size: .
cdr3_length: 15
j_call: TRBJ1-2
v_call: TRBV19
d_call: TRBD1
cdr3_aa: CASTPDRGVHYGYTF
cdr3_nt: TGTGCCAGTACCCCGGACAGGGGAGTTCACTATGGCTACACCTTC

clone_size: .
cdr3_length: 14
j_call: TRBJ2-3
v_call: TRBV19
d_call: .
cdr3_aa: CASNKGFKTDTQYF
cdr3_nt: TGTGCCAGTAATAAGGGGTTTAAGACAGATACGCAGTATTTT

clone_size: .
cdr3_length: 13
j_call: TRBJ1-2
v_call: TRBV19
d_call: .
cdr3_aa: CASTLTSGGGYTF
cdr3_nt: TGTGCCAGTACCTTGACGTCGGGGGGAGGCTACACCTTC

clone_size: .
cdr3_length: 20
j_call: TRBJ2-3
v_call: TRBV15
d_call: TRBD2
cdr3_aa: CATSRDVELAGRNSTDTQYF
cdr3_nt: TGTGCCACCAGCAGAGATGTCGAACTAGCGGGACGAAATAGCACAGATACGCAGTATTTT

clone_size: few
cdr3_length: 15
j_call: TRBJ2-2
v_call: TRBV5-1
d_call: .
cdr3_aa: CASSFGGPATGELFF
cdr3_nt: TGCGCCAGCAGCTTTGGGGGCCCCGCCACCGGGGAGCTGTTTTTT

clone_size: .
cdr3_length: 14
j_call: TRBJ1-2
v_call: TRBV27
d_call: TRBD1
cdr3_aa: CASSPIDRVQGYTF
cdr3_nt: TGTGCCAGCAGCCCCATCGACAGGGTTCAAGGCTACACCTTC

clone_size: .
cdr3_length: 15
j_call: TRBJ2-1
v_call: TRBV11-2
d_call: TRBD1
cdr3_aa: CASGQTGSSYNEQFF
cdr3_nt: TGTGCCAGCGGCCAGACAGGGAGCTCCTACAATGAGCAGTTCTTC

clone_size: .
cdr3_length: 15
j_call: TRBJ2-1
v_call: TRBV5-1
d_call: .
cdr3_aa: CASSPIRSSYNEQFF
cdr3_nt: TGCGCCAGCAGCCCAATACGCAGCTCCTACAATGAGCAGTTCTTC

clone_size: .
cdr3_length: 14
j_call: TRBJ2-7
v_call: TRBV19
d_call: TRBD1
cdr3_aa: CASRMGQGVGEQYF
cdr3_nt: TGTGCCAGTAGAATGGGACAGGGTGTCGGCGAGCAGTACTTC

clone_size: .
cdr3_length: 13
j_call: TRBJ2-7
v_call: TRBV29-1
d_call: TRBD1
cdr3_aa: CSVDRGRVGEQYF
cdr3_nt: TGCAGCGTAGACAGGGGGCGAGTGGGCGAGCAGTACTTC

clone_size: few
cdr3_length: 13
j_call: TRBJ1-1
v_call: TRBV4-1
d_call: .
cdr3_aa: CASSLSMNTEAFF
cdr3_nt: TGCGCCAGCAGCCTATCTATGAACACTGAAGCTTTCTTT

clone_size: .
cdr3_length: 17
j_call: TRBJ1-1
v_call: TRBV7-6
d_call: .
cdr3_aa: CASSLEGQDPMNTEAFF
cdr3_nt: TGTGCCAGCAGCTTAGAGGGGCAGGACCCTATGAACACTGAAGCTTTCTTT

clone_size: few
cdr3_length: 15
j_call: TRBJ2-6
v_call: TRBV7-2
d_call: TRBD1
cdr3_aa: CASSWTGVGANVLTF
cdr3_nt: TGTGCCAGCAGCTGGACAGGGGTTGGGGCCAACGTCCTGACTTTC

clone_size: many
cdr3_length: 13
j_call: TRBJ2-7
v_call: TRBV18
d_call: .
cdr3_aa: CASSPGQTYEQYF
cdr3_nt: TGTGCCAGCTCACCAGGGCAAACCTACGAGCAGTACTTC

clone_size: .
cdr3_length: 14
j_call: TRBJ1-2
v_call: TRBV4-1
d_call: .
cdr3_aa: CASSQDFGAWGYTF
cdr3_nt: TGCGCCAGCAGCCAAGACTTTGGCGCGTGGGGCTACACCTTC

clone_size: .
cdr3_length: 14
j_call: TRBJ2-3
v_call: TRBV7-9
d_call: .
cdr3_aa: CASSLRGSTDTQYF
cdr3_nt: TGTGCCAGCAGCTTACGGGGTAGCACAGATACGCAGTATTTT

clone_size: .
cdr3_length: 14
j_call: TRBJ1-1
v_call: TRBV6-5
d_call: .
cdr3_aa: CASSYVGTDTEAFF
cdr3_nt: TGTGCCAGCAGTTACGTGGGGACCGACACTGAAGCTTTCTTT

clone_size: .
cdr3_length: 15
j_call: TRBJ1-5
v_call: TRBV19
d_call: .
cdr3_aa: CASSISGLVYQPQHF
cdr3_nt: TGTGCCAGTAGTATCTCGGGGTTGGTTTATCAGCCCCAGCATTTT

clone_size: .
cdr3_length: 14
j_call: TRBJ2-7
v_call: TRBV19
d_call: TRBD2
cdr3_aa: CASSPQRGREEQYF
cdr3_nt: TGTGCCAGTAGCCCACAGCGGGGGCGTGAGGAGCAGTACTTC

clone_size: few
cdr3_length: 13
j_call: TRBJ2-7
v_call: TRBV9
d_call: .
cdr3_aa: CASSAGVSYEQYF
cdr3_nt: TGTGCCAGCAGCGCAGGGGTCTCCTACGAGCAGTACTTC

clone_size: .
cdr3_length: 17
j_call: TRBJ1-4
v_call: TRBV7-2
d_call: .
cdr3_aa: CASSLTGRATTNEKLFF
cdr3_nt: TGTGCCAGCAGCTTAACCGGACGGGCAACAACTAATGAAAAACTGTTTTTT

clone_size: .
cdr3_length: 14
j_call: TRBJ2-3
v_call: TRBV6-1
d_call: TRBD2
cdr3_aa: CATRTRGRTDTQYF
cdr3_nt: TGTGCCACCCGGACTAGGGGCCGCACAGATACGCAGTATTTT

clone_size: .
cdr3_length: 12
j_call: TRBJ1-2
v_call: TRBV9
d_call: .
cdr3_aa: CASSVYGYGYTF
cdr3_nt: TGTGCCAGCAGCGTCTATGGCTATGGCTACACCTTC

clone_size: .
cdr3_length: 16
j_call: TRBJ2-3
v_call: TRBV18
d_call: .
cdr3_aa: CASSPIKNRGTDTQYF
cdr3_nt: TGTGCCAGCTCACCAATAAAAAACAGGGGCACAGATACGCAGTATTTT